These 27 T cell receptor beta chains were sequenced from one sample in a study of cytomegalovirus exposure and HLA in healthy donors (dated by TCRdb to about 2017). Library prep was done by the immunoSEQ multiplex PCR assay. For the multiplex PCR, a mixture combining 60 forward primers for TCR Vbeta segments and 13 reverse primers for TCR Jbeta segments was used. TCRdb obtained this table from immuneACCESS and retained in-frame rearrangements with V and J assigned. These tables miss some clones; where compared with another copy, unresolved V genes account for less than half of the shortfall, and the remainder is unexplained. This sample lists 130,000 to 150,000 clones; roughly three quarters were detected once. Clones ranked in the top ten supply 3.9% of the sample. The sequenced material came from PBMCs. These receptors originate from a man younger than 35 in good health and CMV-seronegative.

This chain links TRBV11-2 with TRBJ2-3; TRBD2 aligns across 9 bases. The CDR3 sequence is 14 residues long. V trimming: 5 bases; J trimming: 2 bases; junction bases outside the gene matches: 2. Germline CDR1 and CDR2: SGHAT and FQNNGV. Here the CDR3 reads CASSPSGVTDTQYF. The CDR3 DNA reads TGTGCCAGCAGCCCTAGCGGGGTCACAGATACGCAGTATTTT.

CDR3 sequence reads: CASSFLQGPYEQYF. The CDR3 DNA reads as TGCGCCAGCAGCTTCCTACAGGGGCCCTACGAGCAGTACTTC. The rearrangement links TRBV5-1 to TRBJ2-7; the match to TRBD1 covers 7 bases. The V gene's germline CDR1 is SGHRS and CDR2 YFSETQ. V dropped 2 bases and J dropped 2; count of bases not matched to a gene: 4. This CDR3 is 14 amino acids long.

V gene TRBV28 combines with J gene TRBJ1-5; tentative D call: TRBD1 (5 bases). V was shortened by 6 bases and J by 4 bases, with 13 bases between the two germline ends. Germline-derived CDR1 and CDR2 are MDHEN and SYDVKM. The CDR3 has 14 residues. The CDR3 DNA is TGTGCCAGCAGGGGACTCTGGGGTAATCAGCCCCAGCATTTT. This translates into CASRGLWGNQPQHF.

The genes are TRBV18 and TRBJ2-7; D is possibly TRBD2 (5 bases). V lost 3 bases and J 2 bases, leaving 14 bases between the germline ends. Germline CDR1 and CDR2: KGHSH and LQKENI. This CDR3 spans 15 amino acids. Written as DNA, the CDR3 is TGTGCCAGCTCACCTTCCCGCGGGTCGGCCTACGAGCAGTACTTC. Protein product: CASSPSRGSAYEQYF.

The rearrangement uses TRBV7-2 and TRBJ1-1, with D unresolved. The CDR3 is 15 residues long. Germline CDR1 reads SGHTA; CDR2 reads FQGNSA. Between the trimmed V and J ends, which lost 1 base and 3 bases, there was a span of 12 bases. The chain's CDR3 is CASSLDDREDTEAFF. The CDR3 DNA is TGTGCCAGCAGCTTAGACGACCGGGAGGACACTGAAGCTTTCTTT.

The chain has TRBV25-1 and TRBJ2-1; weak D call: TRBD2 (5 bases). V lost 6 bases to trimming and J lost 7 bases, with 25 bases between them. The CDR3 has 17 residues. Per the germline V gene, CDR1 is MGHDK and CDR2 is SYGVNS. CDR3 sequence (DNA): TGTGCCAGCAGAGCTAGCTTTCTCTCGCAGATGAAAAATGAGCAGTTCTTC. Translation: CASRASFLSQMKNEQFF.

This clone has just one count. The chain carries TRBV19 and TRBJ1-6, with 8 bases aligning to TRBD1. CDR3 length equals 15 residues. The V segment lost 3 bases and the J segment 7 bases; nucleotides outside the gene matches: 5. From germline, CDR1 is LNHDA and CDR2 SQIVND (reference sequence). CDR3 coding DNA: TGTGCCAGTAGTATTTTGACAGGGGTAAATTCACCCCTCCACTTT. Protein product: CASSILTGVNSPLHF. Full variable domain (outside the CDR3, taken from reference TRBV19 and TRBJ1-6): DGGITQSPKYLFRKEGQNVTLSCEQNLNHDAMYWYRQDPGQGLRLIYYSQIVNDFQKGDIAEGYSVSREKKESFPLTVTSAQKNPTAFYLCASSILTGVNSPLHFGNGTRLTVT.

The chain employs TRBV5-4 and TRBJ2-5, with 11 bases aligning to TRBD1. The CDR3 contains 16 residues. CDR1 is SGHNT and CDR2 is YYREEE in the germline V gene (reference sequence). V dropped 10 bases and J dropped 2; count of bases not matched to a gene: 13. The DNA of the CDR3 is TGTGCCGGAACCCGGGACAGGGGGGCCGGTCAAGAGACCCAGTACTTC. It is translated as CAGTRDRGAGQETQYF.

The V call is TRBV5-4, the J call TRBJ2-7; TRBD2 is a possible D gene (5 bases). Looked up from germline, CDR1 is SGHNT and CDR2 is YYREEE (reference sequence). Between the trimmed V and J ends, which lost 5 bases and 2 bases, there was a span of 26 bases. CDR3 size: 18 residues. CDR3 loop: CASRLLESVLGFAYEQYF. CDR3 sequence (DNA): TGTGCCAGCAGGCTACTGGAGAGCGTACTAGGTTTTGCCTACGAGCAGTACTTC.

This clone was detected only once. This chain links TRBV20-1 with TRBJ1-2; no clear D. V was pared by 3 bases and J by 4 bases, with 6 bases between. The length of the CDR3 is 11 residues. Germline CDR1 and CDR2: DFQATT and SNEGSKA (reference sequence). The CDR3 sequence: CSASGSYGYTF. As DNA, the CDR3 is TGCAGTGCTAGTGGCAGCTATGGCTACACCTTC.

This rearrangement joins TRBV5-6 to TRBJ1-2, with TRBD1 matching 7 bases. The length of the CDR3 is 16 residues. Germline-derived CDR1 and CDR2 are SGHDT and YYEEEE. V shed 0 bases, J shed 3 bases, and the junction held 8 bases outside the gene matches. CDR3 coding DNA: TGTGCCAGCAGCTTGGGACAGGGAAACGGGCACTATGGCTACACCTTC. Protein: CASSLGQGNGHYGYTF.

V and J are TRBV7-6 and TRBJ2-7, with TRBD2 as a possible D gene (5 bases). The germline V gene has CDR1 SGHVS and CDR2 FNYEAQ. This CDR3 contains 14 residues. The V end lost 0 bases, the J end lost 0 bases, and 6 bases lay between the germline ends. The CDR3 DNA is TGTGCCAGCAGCTTAGCGGGGAGCTCCTACGAGCAGTACTTC. It yields the protein CASSLAGSSYEQYF.

The chain is built from TRBV18 and TRBJ1-1, with 9 positions matching TRBD1. The CDR3 totals 16 residues. Germline trimming cut 0 bases from V and 1 base from J; bases unmatched to any gene: 3. Germline-derived CDR1 and CDR2 are KGHSH and LQKENI. The chain's CDR3 is CASSPPDRGWNTEAFF. The CDR3 DNA reads TGTGCCAGCTCACCACCGGACAGGGGATGGAACACTGAAGCTTTCTTT. Combining the CDR3 with reference TRBV18 and TRBJ1-1 gives the whole variable domain NAGVMQNPRHLVRRRGQEARLRCSPMKGHSHVYWYRQLPEEGLKFMVYLQKENIIDESGMPKERFSAEFPKEGPSILRIQQVVRGDSAAYFCASSPPDRGWNTEAFFGQGTRLTVV.

V and J are TRBV7-8 and TRBJ2-1; 11 nucleotides line up with TRBD2. This CDR3 spans 15 amino acids. V trimming: 1 base; J trimming: 15 bases; junction bases outside the gene matches: 11. Germline CDR1 SGHVS, CDR2 FQNEAQ. The CDR3, as DNA: TGTGCCAGCAGCTTAGTAACTAGCGGGAGTTCTGCTGGGTTCTTC. It specifies CASSLVTSGSSAGFF.

The chain links TRBV9 to TRBJ2-7; 7 nucleotides match TRBD2. Germline assignment: CDR1 SGDLS and CDR2 YYNGEE. The V segment lost 4 bases and the J segment 5 bases; nucleotides outside the gene matches: 9. The length of the CDR3 is 14 residues. The CDR3 loop reads CASSPTGTTNEQYF. CDR3 DNA: TGTGCCAGCAGCCCTACCGGGACTACCAACGAGCAGTACTTC. The variable domain in full, completed from reference TRBV9 and TRBJ2-7, reads DSGVTQTPKHLITATGQRVTLRCSPRSGDLSVYWYQQSLDQGLQFLIQYYNGEERAKGNILERFSAQQFPDLHSELNLSSLELGDSALYFCASSPTGTTNEQYFGPGTRLTVT.

The chain joins TRBV5-1 to TRBJ2-1; TRBD1 might be the D (5 bases). Trimming pared 2 bases from V and 8 bases from J, leaving 11 bases between. The germline V gene encodes CDR1 SGHRS and CDR2 YFSETQ. The CDR3 runs to 13 residues. CDR3 in amino acids: CASSFGARDEQFF. CDR3 coding DNA: TGCGCCAGCAGCTTTGGGGCTAGGGATGAGCAGTTCTTC.

In this sample, this clone turned up once. This sequence joins TRBV10-3 and TRBJ2-3; TRBD2 is a possible D gene (7 bases). Germline CDR1 and CDR2: ENHRY and SYGVKD. This CDR3 is built from 14 residues. Trimming stripped 7 bases from V and 4 bases from J, with 15 bases between. CDR3 nucleotide sequence: TGTGCCATCAACCCGCGGGGGCCCGCAGATACGCAGTATTTT. Translating it yields CAINPRGPADTQYF.

The chain employs TRBV7-6 and TRBJ1-4; 9 bases are shared with TRBD1. The CDR3 spans 15 residues. The trim removed 5 bases at V and 8 bases at J, leaving 9 bases unmatched. Germline loops: CDR1 SGHVS, CDR2 FNYEAQ. The CDR3 DNA sequence: TGTGCCAGCAGCCCAATGACAGGGGGAGTCGAAAAACTGTTTTTT. Protein sequence: CASSPMTGGVEKLFF.

This clone has only a few counts. The genes are TRBV4-2 and TRBJ1-2; D might be TRBD1 (6 bases). The length of the CDR3 is 14 residues. CDR1 and CDR2 from the germline V gene are LGHNA and YNFKEQ. With 5 bases removed from V and 6 bases from J, the gap between germline ends came to 16 bases. The CDR3 is CASSNRASLNGYTF. The CDR3 bases are TGTGCCAGCAGCAACAGGGCCTCCCTCAATGGCTACACCTTC.

As for this clone: One end of the junction fails to match germline, which may point to a read error. This chain uses TRBV4-2 with TRBJ1-5, with 9 bases lining up with TRBD1. Looked up from germline, CDR1 is LGHNA and CDR2 is YNFKEQ. The CDR3 loop spans 17 amino acids. As DNA, the CDR3 is TGTGCCAGCGGCCAACTAGGGACAGGGATATCGAGTCAGCCCCAGCATTTT. Translated, it gives CASGQLGTGISSQPQHF.

The rearrangement links TRBV27 to TRBJ2-3; possibly TRBD1 for D (6 bases). Deletions cut 2 bases from V and 8 bases from J, with 17 bases between. Looked up from germline, CDR1 is MNHEY and CDR2 is SMNVEV (reference sequence). This CDR3 region has 15 residues. CDR3 DNA sequence: TGTGCCAGCAGTTTAATAGCTGAACCAGGGGTTACGCAGTATTTT. It translates to CASSLIAEPGVTQYF.

The rearrangement links TRBV19 to TRBJ2-5, with D possibly being TRBD2 (7 bases). Germline V gene lookup returns CDR1 LNHDA and CDR2 SQIVND (reference sequence). The CDR3 has 17 residues. V shed 1 base and J shed 5 bases, with 20 bases lying between them. The CDR3 spells CASSIAGGAGHGETQYF. In DNA form, the CDR3 reads TGTGCCAGTAGTATAGCGGGGGGAGCGGGACACGGCGAGACCCAGTACTTC.

This chain uses TRBV6-5 with TRBJ1-1; D is ambiguous. CDR1 and CDR2 (germline): MNHEY, SVGAGI. The CDR3 runs to 14 residues. The germline V and J ends were trimmed by 6 bases and 4 bases, with 15 bases remaining between them. The CDR3 is CASSNSGRGTEAFF. In DNA form, the CDR3 reads TGTGCCAGCAGCAACAGCGGGCGCGGCACTGAAGCTTTCTTT.

The chain uses TRBV5-1 and TRBJ2-5; possibly TRBD2 for D (5 bases). The DNA end is more similar to TRBJ2-7, so the J call may be wrong. Germline CDR1 is SGHRS and CDR2 is YFSETQ. CDR3 size: 13 residues. CDR3 sequence reads: CASSSGISYEQYF. In nucleotides, the CDR3 is TGCGCCAGCAGCTCGGGAATCTCCTACGAGCAGTACTTC.

The chain joins TRBV7-3 to TRBJ1-1; D ambiguous. V dropped 5 bases and J dropped 0 bases, with 7 bases sitting between them. From germline, CDR1 is SGHTA and CDR2 FQGTGA. This CDR3 is built from 13 residues. For the CDR3, the DNA is TGTGCCAGCAGCACCTACCTGAACACTGAAGCTTTCTTT. It encodes CASSTYLNTEAFF.

This chain connects TRBV30 to TRBJ1-2, with a tentative D call TRBD1 (5 bases). The CDR3 has 12 residues. The V and J ends lost 6 bases and 3 bases respectively, with 11 bases between them. Germline V gene data show CDR1 as GTSNPN and CDR2 as SVGIG (reference sequence). CDR3 loop: CACNDRYYGYTF. CDR3 bases: TGTGCCTGTAATGACAGATACTATGGCTACACCTTC. The variable domain in full, completed from reference TRBV30 and TRBJ1-2, reads SQTIHQWPATLVQPVGSPLSLECTVEGTSNPNLYWYRQAAGRGLQLLFYSVGIGQISSEVPQNLSASRPQDRQFILSSKKLLLSDSGFYLCACNDRYYGYTFGSGTRLTVV.

This sequence joins TRBV25-1 and TRBJ1-2; D possibly corresponds to TRBD1 (6 bases). This CDR3 is built from 15 residues. Trimming removed 4 bases from V and 4 bases from J, with 16 bases in between. Germline values: CDR1 MGHDK, CDR2 SYGVNS. CDR3 in amino acids: CASSVQGRESYGYTF. The CDR3 DNA reads TGTGCCAGCAGTGTTCAGGGGAGGGAGAGCTATGGCTACACCTTC.